Only a few counts were recorded for the clone carrying this T cell receptor beta chain. Antigen specificity is unknown. The data were obtained in a study of T-cell memory formation after mild COVID-19. General study findings and limits: Whereas later expanders leaned CD4+, clones contracting day 15 to 85 showed a balanced CD4/CD8 makeup. Some clones that responded turned up in pre-infection memory, which suggests that cross-reactive memory joined in.

This CDR3 has 19 amino acids. Trimming took 2 bases from V and 2 from J, leaving 19 bases between them. The germline V gene has CDR1 ENHRY and CDR2 SYGVKD. TCRdb independently ran MiXCR on the 5' RACE reads; one entry per CDR3 protein. Found here are 210,000 or so distinct CDR3 sequences, around 26% of them singletons; the top ten hold about an eighth. The source is an adult woman who had mild COVID-19 (a few samples of this study predate the infection). Cell type and time point are not known. V usage is TRBV10-3 and J usage is TRBJ2-6; D tentatively reads TRBD1 or TRBD2 (7 bases each). Source material: PBMCs or a T cell subset sorted from them (not recorded which). The CDR3 coding sequence is TGTGCCATCAGTGAGCTCGGGACTACCGGGACAGCTGGGGCCAACGTCCTGACTTTC. Protein: CAISELGTTGTAGANVLTF.